Below, 19 T cell receptor beta chains from the same sample are listed, as sequenced in a study of blood T cell repertoires in COVID-19. Sequenced by immunoSEQ multiplex PCR; TCRdb stores in-frame clones only, minus some. Of about 280,000 clones listed, roughly 85% are singletons. Sequenced sample: peripheral blood. The receptor set was obtained from a woman aged 25 to 39 with active or convalescent COVID-19.

V and J are TRBV6-2 or TRBV6-3 and TRBJ2-4, with D perhaps matching TRBD2 (5 bases). The CDR3 runs 12 residues. Germline CDR1 and CDR2: MNHEY and SVGEGT. Trimming removed 5 bases at V and 6 bases at J, with 8 bases between. The CDR3 region has the DNA TGTGCCAGCAGTCGGACTCTAAACATTCAGTACTTC. It encodes CASSRTLNIQYF.

A few counts support this clone. This rearrangement joins TRBV18 to TRBJ2-7; possible D gene TRBD2, 5 bases. The CDR3 has 12 residues. From germline, CDR1 is KGHSH and CDR2 LQKENI. Trimming took 2 bases from V and 7 from J, leaving 9 bases between them. For the CDR3, the DNA is TGTGCCAGCTCACCAAATGGACTGGAGCAGTACTTC. The encoded protein is CASSPNGLEQYF.

The V and J genes are TRBV30 and TRBJ2-1; 7 nucleotides align to TRBD1. J gave up 1 base and V 2 bases, and 8 bases lay outside the gene matches. Looked up from germline, CDR1 is GTSNPN and CDR2 is SVGIG (reference sequence). The CDR3 is made up of 16 amino acids. CDR3: CAWSRDRVGSYNEQFF. The DNA for the CDR3 is TGTGCCTGGAGTCGTGACAGGGTAGGATCCTACAATGAGCAGTTCTTC.

The V and J genes are TRBV27 and TRBJ1-6; 7 bases map to TRBD1. The V segment lost 6 bases and the J segment 10 bases; nucleotides outside the gene matches: 6. Germline V CDR1 and CDR2: MNHEY, SMNVEV (reference sequence). This CDR3 has 13 residues. CDR3 nucleotide sequence: TGTGCCAGCAGCCCGACAGGGCGCTCACCCCTCCACTTT. It specifies CASSPTGRSPLHF.

This clone appeared once. V gene TRBV9 combines with J gene TRBJ1-6; 8 nucleotides align to TRBD1. The CDR3 covers 15 residues. The V gene's germline CDR1 is SGDLS and CDR2 YYNGEE. V shed 3 bases, J shed 4 bases, and the junction held 3 bases outside the gene matches. CDR3 in DNA: TGTGCCAGCAGCGCCCGGACAGGGTATAATTCACCCCTCCACTTT. Translation gives CASSARTGYNSPLHF.

This clone has only one observation. The chain couples TRBV10-3 to TRBJ2-3; 13 nucleotides align to TRBD2. The ends lost 4 bases at V and 2 bases at J; junction bases unmatched: 3. In germline, CDR1 is ENHRY, CDR2 SYGVKD. The CDR3 totals 16 residues. CDR3 residues: CAISGTSGGPTDTQYF. CDR3 in DNA: TGTGCCATCAGTGGGACTAGCGGGGGCCCCACAGATACGCAGTATTTT.

In DNA form, the CDR3 reads TGTGCCAGCAGCCCCCACGTGGAGAGCACAGATACGCAGTATTTT. It codes for CASSPHVESTDTQYF. The J gene is TRBJ2-3, the V gene TRBV3-1 (or the pseudogene TRBV3-2); unclear D gene. The germline CDR1 and CDR2 sequences are LGHDT and YNNKEL (reference sequence). V lost 4 bases to trimming and J lost 0 bases, with 11 bases between them. There are 15 residues in the CDR3.

This chain joins TRBV6-5 and TRBJ1-1; tentatively, D is TRBD1 (6 bases). Trimming left V 7 bases short and J 3 bases short, with 12 bases between. The CDR3 is 13 amino acids. CDR1 and CDR2 from the germline V gene are MNHEY and SVGAGI. CDR3: CASTEQGYTEAFF. The CDR3, as DNA: TGTGCCAGCACCGAACAGGGATACACTGAAGCTTTCTTT.

This clone was detected only a few times. The chain uses TRBV7-6 and TRBJ2-5; 7 bases agree with TRBD2. The CDR3 contains 17 residues. V shed 0 bases, J shed 2 bases, and the junction held 9 bases outside the gene matches. Germline assignment: CDR1 SGHVS and CDR2 FNYEAQ. CDR3 nucleotide sequence: TGTGCCAGCAGCTTAGCGAGTTGGGCTAGCGGACAAGAGACCCAGTACTTC. Translation gives CASSLASWASGQETQYF.

This rearrangement joins TRBV10-2 to TRBJ2-7, with 10 bases identical to TRBD1. V lost 7 bases, J lost 3 bases, and 12 bases stayed unmatched. The CDR3 has 16 amino acids. The V gene's germline CDR1 is WSHSY and CDR2 SAAADI. CDR3 bases: TGCGCCAGCACCTTGACAGGGGGCGTAGACAGCTACGAGCAGTACTTC. Translation: CASTLTGGVDSYEQYF.

This clone was detected only once. This CDR3 reads CASSQGGRQGYGYTF. The CDR3 DNA reads as TGTGCCAGCAGCCAGGGGGGACGACAGGGCTATGGCTACACCTTC. The V and J genes are TRBV3-1 (or the pseudogene TRBV3-2) and TRBJ1-2; the match to TRBD1 covers 7 bases. Losses at the gene ends were 3 bases for V and 4 bases for J; bases not matched to a gene: 8. The length of the CDR3 is 15 residues. Germline V CDR1 and CDR2: LGHDT, YNNKEL (reference sequence).

J is TRBJ2-5 and V is TRBV30; maybe TRBD1 (7 bases). Trimming stripped 3 bases from V and 5 bases from J, with 19 bases between. The CDR3 consists of 15 residues. Germline lookup yields CDR1 GTSNPN and CDR2 SVGIG (reference sequence). CDR3 bases: TGTGCCTGGAGCCGAAACAGGGGCGGGAAGGAGACCCAGTACTTC. Translation gives CAWSRNRGGKETQYF.

J is TRBJ2-2 and V is TRBV10-1; TRBD2 matches 8 bases. The CDR3 runs to 16 residues. Losses at the gene ends were 4 bases for V and 0 bases for J; bases not matched to a gene: 4. Germline V gene sequence: CDR1 WNHNN, CDR2 SYGVQD (reference sequence). CDR3 protein: CASSAGGVPNTGELFF. The CDR3 region has the DNA TGCGCCAGCAGTGCGGGGGGGGTGCCGAACACCGGGGAGCTGTTTTTT.

The chain links TRBV7-3 to TRBJ1-2; 11 bases match TRBD1. There are 14 residues in the CDR3. V shed 2 bases, J shed 8 bases, and the junction held 4 bases outside the gene matches. Germline V gene sequence: CDR1 SGHTA, CDR2 FQGTGA. The CDR3: CASSLGQGASGYTF. CDR3 nucleotide sequence: TGTGCCAGCAGCTTAGGACAGGGGGCGTCCGGCTACACCTTC.

Here the CDR3 reads CASSWTGVSPLHF. CDR3 nucleotide sequence: TGCGCCAGCAGCTGGACAGGGGTTTCACCCCTCCACTTT. V gene TRBV5-1 combines with J gene TRBJ1-6; 9 bases are a match to TRBD1. The J segment lost 9 bases and the V segment lost 3 bases, leaving 1 base of the junction unmatched. CDR1 is SGHRS, CDR2 YFSETQ, per germline. CDR3 length: 13 amino acids.

The chain couples TRBV7-9 to TRBJ2-1; 10 bases align to TRBD2. Germline values: CDR1 SEHNR, CDR2 FQNEAQ (reference sequence). The ends lost 4 bases at V and 13 bases at J; junction bases unmatched: 7. This CDR3 is 13 amino acids long. The CDR3 sequence is CASSSSGGVGQFF. In nucleotides, the CDR3 is TGTGCCAGCAGCTCCAGCGGGGGGGTTGGTCAGTTCTTC. Full variable domain (remainder filled in from reference TRBV7-9 and TRBJ2-1): DTGVSQNPRHKITKRGQNVTFRCDPISEHNRLYWYRQTLGQGPEFLTYFQNEAQLEKSRLLSDRFSAERPKGSFSTLEIQRTEQGDSAMYLCASSSSGGVGQFFGPGTRLTVL.

This clone was seen only once. The chain joins TRBV18 to TRBJ2-1; D call uncertain. The CDR3 spans 14 residues. Germline-derived CDR1 and CDR2 are KGHSH and LQKENI. V lost 2 bases and J 9 bases, leaving 14 bases between the germline ends. The CDR3 DNA follows: TGTGCCAGCTCACCATCTAGTCCCTCCCCTGAGCAGTTCTTC. Encoded protein: CASSPSSPSPEQFF.

The chain is built from TRBV7-2 and TRBJ2-1, with D possibly being TRBD2 (5 bases). Trimming shortened V by 1 base and J by 0 bases, and 16 bases separated the two germline ends. Germline-derived CDR1 and CDR2 are SGHTA and FQGNSA. There are 18 residues in the CDR3. The CDR3 loop reads CASSLELSRALSYNEQFF. DNA for the CDR3: TGTGCCAGCAGCTTAGAGTTATCGCGGGCCCTCTCCTACAATGAGCAGTTCTTC.

This chain links TRBV27 with TRBJ2-1; 13 nucleotides match TRBD2. The length of the CDR3 is 16 residues. The V segment lost 2 bases and the J segment 5 bases; nucleotides outside the gene matches: 3. CDR1 is MNHEY, CDR2 SMNVEV, per germline (reference sequence). CDR3 nucleotides: TGTGCCAGCAGTTTACGGACTAGCGGGGGAAACAATGAGCAGTTCTTC. It is translated as CASSLRTSGGNNEQFF.